A single sample gave rise to the 11 T cell receptor delta chains below, sequenced in a study of gamma-delta T cells after stem cell transplantation. TCRdb re-identified clones in the RT-PCR reads via CATT. The sample lists some 2,000 delta-chain clones; approximately 3% were seen once. The specimen was gamma-delta T cells. These TCRs come from a human donor. It is not recorded whose cells these are; they may come from a transplant donor.

This clone was seen more than once but under ten times. TCRdb shows a much larger clone's protein in place of this DNA's translation, and the two differ at residue 3, likely through a read error; the protein shown is translated from the DNA. This sequence joins TRDV2 and TRDJ1; D is perhaps TRDD3 (6 bases). Germline loops: CDR1 GEAIGNYY, CDR2 EKD. CDR3 size: 15 residues. The chain's CDR3 is CARDSLTGKSDKLIF. Written as DNA, the CDR3 is TGTGCCCGTGATTCCCTTACTGGGAAGTCCGATAAACTCATCTTT.

By share, this clone ranks as medium-sized. The junction does not match germline at one end; this may be a read error. The J gene is TRDJ3, the V gene TRDV2; the match to TRDD3 covers 8 bases. Germline values: CDR1 GEAIGNYY, CDR2 EKD. CDR3 length: 18 residues. The CDR3, as DNA: TGTGCCTGTGACACGGCTGGGGGACGTAGCTGGGACACCCGACAGATATTTTTC. Protein product: CACDTAGGRSWDTRQIFF.

This clone was observed a handful of times. TCRdb's protein and the DNA translation differ at residue 16; the protein here comes from the DNA. The gene calls are TRDV2 and TRDJ1, with 13 bases that match TRDD3. This CDR3 contains 18 residues. Germline V lookup: CDR1 GEAIGNYY, CDR2 EKD. In DNA form, the CDR3 reads TGTGCCTGTGACCCCGTACTGGGGGATACGACCACCACCGATAAACCCATCTTT. This encodes CACDPVLGDTTTTDKPIF.

This clone is medium-sized in the sample. V gene TRDV2 combines with J gene TRDJ1; 11 bases align to TRDD3. Germline V gene data show CDR1 as GEAIGNYY and CDR2 as EKD. V shed 3 bases and J 1 base; nucleotides not matched to a gene: 15. CDR3 length: 19 residues. CDR3 residues: CACDAVLGDRPKSTDKLIF. The CDR3 DNA reads as TGTGCCTGTGACGCTGTACTGGGGGATAGGCCCAAATCCACCGATAAACTCATCTTT.

By its share, this clone is large. The identical CDR3 is also encoded by other nucleotide sequences in the sample. This chain joins TRDV2 and TRDJ1; 10 nucleotides match TRDD3. The CDR3 totals 18 residues. J gave up 0 bases and V 0 bases, and 9 bases lay outside the gene matches. Germline CDR1 and CDR2: GEAIGNYY and EKD. CDR3 sequence: CACDTLYTGGSYTDKLIF. DNA for the CDR3: TGTGCCTGTGACACCCTCTATACTGGGGGATCCTACACCGATAAACTCATCTTT.

CDR3 sequence: CACDPIEVDGLGDTPWDTRQMFF. Here the CDR3 DNA reads TGTGCCTGTGACCCGATCGAGGTTGATGGACTGGGGGATACCCCCTGGGACACCCGACAGATGTTTTTC. This chain joins TRDV2 and TRDJ3, with 12 bases matching TRDD3. CDR3 size: 23 residues. Germline V gene lookup returns CDR1 GEAIGNYY and CDR2 EKD. The V gene end was trimmed by 3 bases and the J gene end by 2 bases; junction bases not matched to a gene: 19.

This clone occurred a few times. A far larger clone is one nucleotide away, so this likely arose from a read error. The chain is built from TRDV2 and TRDJ1, with D maybe TRDD3 (5 bases). The length of the CDR3 is 17 residues. Germline values: CDR1 GEAIGNYY, CDR2 EKD. V was trimmed by 1 base and J by 6 bases, leaving 23 bases between them. CDR3 amino acids: CACDTLGHTRRTNKLIF. CDR3 coding DNA: TGTGCCTGTGACACTCTGGGACATACCCGACGGACCAATAAACTCATCTTT.

This clone rates as medium-sized. The gene calls are TRDV2 and TRDJ1; 8 nucleotides match TRDD3. Germline assignment: CDR1 GEAIGNYY and CDR2 EKD. CDR3 length equals 14 residues. V was clipped by 3 bases and J by 3 bases; unmatched bases: 5. The CDR3 sequence is CACDALGAADKLIF. CDR3 sequence (DNA): TGTGCCTGTGACGCACTGGGGGCGGCCGATAAACTCATCTTT.

This clone was recorded a few times. The V gene is TRDV2, the J gene TRDJ3, with TRDD3 matching 9 bases. CDR1 and CDR2 (germline): GEAIGNYY, EKD. Trimming cost V 2 bases and J 0 bases; bases outside gene matches: 13. CDR3 size: 21 residues. The CDR3 loop is CACDNVNYWGNLSWDTRQMFF. CDR3 nucleotides: TGTGCCTGTGACAACGTTAACTACTGGGGGAATCTCTCCTGGGACACCCGACAGATGTTTTTC.

By share of the sample, this clone is medium-sized. The gene calls are TRDV2 and TRDJ3, with 13 bases fitting TRDD3. The CDR3 runs to 20 residues. The V and J ends lost 3 bases and 1 base, in that order; junction bases with no gene match: 8. Per the germline V gene, CDR1 is GEAIGNYY and CDR2 is EKD. The CDR3 coding sequence is TGTGCCTGTGACTCGGCTACTGGGGGATACGAATCCTGGGACACCCGACAGATGTTTTTC. This translates into CACDSATGGYESWDTRQMFF.

This clone is labeled as medium-sized. V is TRDV3 and J is TRDJ1; 9 nucleotides align to TRDD3. Germline values: CDR1 TVYSNPD, CDR2 GDNSRS (reference sequence). CDR3 length: 15 amino acids. Trimming cost V 3 bases and J 0 bases; bases outside gene matches: 8. This CDR3 reads CALSGGWDYTDKLIF. Here the CDR3 DNA reads TGTGCCTTATCTGGGGGATGGGATTACACCGATAAACTCATCTTT.